Each of the 20 T cell receptor beta chains below was sequenced from the same sample in a study of chemoradiotherapy in HPV16-positive cancers. This table comes from immunoSEQ multiplex PCR, and its TCRdb copy is limited to in-frame clones, with some not included. The sample holds 2,500 to 3,500 clones; more than 75% are singletons and the top ten take 3.5% to 4%. The starting material was tumor tissue, obtained from a patient who underwent chemoradiotherapy. Every receptor here comes from a human donor with HPV-associated anogenital cancer.

The chain combines TRBV19 with TRBJ2-5; 8 nucleotides agree with TRBD1. Germline V gene sequence: CDR1 LNHDA, CDR2 SQIVND (reference sequence). This CDR3 is built from 16 residues. With 7 bases clipped from V and 4 bases from J, the junction kept 14 bases outside the gene matches. As DNA, the CDR3 is TGTGCCAGTACCCCATCCCGGACAGGGCGCGGAGAGACCCAGTACTTC. Amino acid sequence: CASTPSRTGRGETQYF.

This clone was counted a single time. The J gene is TRBJ1-4, the V gene TRBV27; D may be TRBD1 (6 bases). The V gene lost 5 bases and the J gene lost 8 bases, with 18 bases spanning the gap. Per germline, CDR1 MNHEY and CDR2 SMNVEV (reference sequence). CDR3 length equals 15 residues. CDR3 loop: CASSNRQAGYEKLFF. For the CDR3, the DNA is TGTGCCAGCAGTAATAGACAGGCCGGATACGAAAAACTGTTTTTT.

The chain employs TRBV5-1 and TRBJ1-2, with TRBD1 matching 8 bases. Germline V gives CDR1 SGHRS, CDR2 YFSETQ. V lost 0 bases to trimming and J lost 6 bases; unmatched junction nucleotides: 4. The CDR3 consists of 14 residues. As DNA, the CDR3 is TGCGCCAGCAGCTTGGTAGGACAGGGTGATGGCTACACCTTC. This gives the protein CASSLVGQGDGYTF.

V and J are TRBV2 and TRBJ2-1; D is unclear. CDR3 length equals 14 residues. Trimming took off 3 bases at V and 8 bases at J, with 14 bases between the two ends. Germline CDR1 SNHLY, CDR2 FYNNEI. The CDR3 spells CASSERFSLDEQFF. CDR3 bases: TGTGCCAGCAGTGAGAGGTTTAGTCTGGATGAGCAGTTCTTC.

The chain joins TRBV30 to TRBJ2-2; the D gene is possibly TRBD1 (5 bases). V gave up 0 bases and J gave up 7 bases, with 12 bases separating them. This CDR3 spans 14 amino acids. The germline V gene encodes CDR1 GTSNPN and CDR2 SVGIG (reference sequence). Here the CDR3 reads CAWSVSRVGGELFF. CDR3 DNA: TGTGCCTGGAGTGTAAGCAGGGTCGGCGGGGAGCTGTTTTTT.

The rearrangement uses TRBV19 and TRBJ1-2, with D uncertain. V lost 9 bases, J lost 4 bases, and 9 bases lay in between. This CDR3 is 11 amino acids long. Germline lookup yields CDR1 LNHDA and CDR2 SQIVND (reference sequence). The DNA of the CDR3 is TGTGCCAGCCAAGCTAGCTATGGCTACACCTTC. Residues: CASQASYGYTF.

The chain combines TRBV28 with TRBJ1-2; the match to TRBD1 covers 8 bases. J gave up 8 bases and V 7 bases, and 6 bases lay outside the gene matches. CDR1 is MDHEN and CDR2 is SYDVKM in the germline V gene. The CDR3 runs 12 residues. The CDR3 loop is CASMRTGRGYTF. CDR3 bases: TGTGCCAGCATGCGGACAGGGAGAGGCTACACCTTC.

This chain links TRBV6-6 with TRBJ2-2, with 7 positions matching TRBD2. This CDR3 has 16 amino acids. The trim removed 9 bases at V and 2 bases at J, leaving 12 bases unmatched. Germline CDR1 and CDR2: MNHNY and SVGAGI (reference sequence). DNA of the CDR3: TGTGCCAGTGGGGGAGGGGCCCAAGGAAACACCGGGGAGCTGTTTTTT. This sequence encodes CASGGGAQGNTGELFF.

J is TRBJ2-3 and V is TRBV5-1, with D perhaps TRBD2 (5 bases). CDR1 is SGHRS and CDR2 is YFSETQ in the germline V gene. V shed 4 bases and J shed 6 bases, with 9 bases lying between them. This CDR3 has 12 residues. The CDR3 bases are TGCGCCAGCAGCGAGGACTTCGATACGCAGTATTTT. Translated: CASSEDFDTQYF.

The rearrangement links TRBV21-1 to TRBJ1-1; the listed D gene, TRBD1, was not tested against the DNA. TRBV21-1 is reported as a pseudogene. The CDR3 has 18 amino acids. As DNA, the CDR3 is TGTGCCAGCAGCATCCTGCCTGGGTGGGGACAGGAGAACACTGAAGCTTTCTTT. Translated, it gives CASSILPGWGQENTEAFF.

This chain joins TRBV7-2 and TRBJ2-5; D is uncertain. Germline V gives CDR1 SGHTA, CDR2 FQGNSA. Trimming stripped 0 bases from V and 2 bases from J, with 10 bases between. This CDR3 region has 15 residues. Here the CDR3 DNA reads TGTGCCAGCAGCTTAGCGCCCCGGAATCAAGAGACCCAGTACTTC. It encodes CASSLAPRNQETQYF.

The chain links TRBV5-1 to TRBJ2-5, with a possible D match to TRBD2 (5 bases). Trimming pared 1 base from V and 5 bases from J, leaving 12 bases between. The germline CDR1 and CDR2 sequences are SGHRS and YFSETQ. This CDR3 spans 14 amino acids. CDR3 nucleotides: TGCGCCAGCAGCTTGAATTCGCGAGGGGAGACCCAGTACTTC. Its protein is CASSLNSRGETQYF.

The chain is built from TRBV9 and TRBJ1-4; D is ambiguous. Germline V gene sequence: CDR1 SGDLS, CDR2 YYNGEE. The V and J ends lost 0 bases and 2 bases respectively, with 11 bases between them. This CDR3 region has 16 residues. CDR3 DNA sequence: TGTGCCAGCAGCGTAGGCGTAACGGGTACTAATGAAAAACTGTTTTTT. It specifies CASSVGVTGTNEKLFF.

The rearrangement links TRBV4-1 to TRBJ1-2; the D gene is possibly TRBD1 (6 bases). The germline CDR1 and CDR2 sequences are MGHRA and YSYEKL. There are 13 residues in the CDR3. The ends were cut back, 0 bases at V and 5 bases at J, with 7 bases in the middle. The CDR3 DNA reads as TGCGCCAGCAGCCAAGAACAGGGTTATGGCTACACCTTC. Encoded protein: CASSQEQGYGYTF.

The J gene is TRBJ1-2, the V gene TRBV11-2, with a weak D call TRBD1 (5 bases). Germline V CDR1 and CDR2: SGHAT, FQNNGV. The CDR3 is 16 amino acids. The V end was cut by 2 bases, the J end by 4 bases, with 17 bases between. CDR3: CASSLTASGQSYGYTF. CDR3 DNA: TGTGCCAGCAGCTTAACAGCGTCGGGGCAGTCCTATGGCTACACCTTC.

The rearrangement uses TRBV6-1 and TRBJ2-5, with D possibly TRBD2 on 6 matching bases. Trimming removed 5 bases at V and 5 bases at J, with 12 bases between. Germline CDR1 and CDR2: MNHNS and SASEGT. The CDR3 has 13 amino acids. The CDR3 sequence: CASSRGGRETQYF. As DNA, the CDR3 is TGTGCCAGCAGTAGGGGAGGACGCGAGACCCAGTACTTC.

The chain couples TRBV7-9 to TRBJ1-1; no clear D. Trimming pared 3 bases from V and 6 bases from J, leaving 11 bases between. Per the germline V gene, CDR1 is SEHNR and CDR2 is FQNEAQ (reference sequence). This CDR3 has 13 amino acids. CDR3 DNA: TGTGCCAGCAGCTTGGAAGCGGGATCTGAAGCTTTCTTT. Protein: CASSLEAGSEAFF.

The rearrangement uses TRBV10-3 and TRBJ1-4; D not resolved. CDR3 length: 13 amino acids. Per the germline V gene, CDR1 is ENHRY and CDR2 is SYGVKD. V shed 6 bases and J shed 4 bases, with 9 bases lying between them. For the CDR3, the DNA is TGTGCCATCAGGGAAAGTCTTAATGAAAAACTGTTTTTT. Translation: CAIRESLNEKLFF.

The gene calls are TRBV11-2 and TRBJ2-7, with no clear D. Per germline, CDR1 SGHAT and CDR2 FQNNGV. This CDR3 is 12 amino acids long. V was pared by 3 bases and J by 2 bases, with 5 bases between. The CDR3, as DNA: TGTGCCAGCAGCTTTGGACCCTACGAGCAGTACTTC. Protein product: CASSFGPYEQYF.

CDR3 region: CASSSSPGTGFSAYEQYF. The CDR3 DNA sequence: TGTGCCAGCAGTTCGAGTCCCGGGACAGGGTTCAGCGCCTACGAGCAGTACTTC. The chain joins TRBV27 to TRBJ2-7, with 9 bases aligning to TRBD1. The CDR3 is 18 residues long. Germline CDR1 MNHEY, CDR2 SMNVEV (reference sequence). V shed 4 bases, J shed 2 bases, and the junction held 15 bases outside the gene matches.